This T cell receptor beta chain was sequenced in a study of blood T cell repertoires in COVID-19 (dated by TCRdb to about 2020). General notes on the study: Samples from collaborators originated in the United States, Italy and Spain and spanned both the acute and convalescent phases of COVID-19. The material from the prospective study consisted of cDNA or gDNA derived from T cells, B-cell-depleted T cells, or PBMCs. The dataset comprised deeply sampled blood TCRbeta repertoires from subjects exposed to, actively infected with, or recovered from COVID-19. A freely available public database, intended as a resource for researchers studying the immune response to SARS-CoV-2, is where the repertoires were released. Samples were obtained from the ongoing ImmuneRACE study (first 160 participants) and from some 1,200 subjects provided by 6 global collaborators. Sample metadata almost always included a de-identified subject ID, COVID-19 status, age in years and sex. HLA class I and class II types, where available, came from metadata supplied by the sample provider rather than from assay-based typing. What the work shows at the level of the full study, not this receptor alone: Clinical and demographic metadata were provided uncurated, with the amount varying by source and participant.

Trimming removed 3 bases from V and 3 bases from J; the gene matches leave 9 bases unexplained. The CDR3 goes from the cysteine to the phenylalanine over 16 residues. Just the 48-base CDR3 DNA is kept, in frame starting at base 1. CDR1 and CDR2 (SGDLS, YYNGEE) derive from the germline V gene. TCRbeta CDR3 regions were amplified from genomic DNA using the immunoSEQ Assay, a bias-controlled multiplex PCR. Regarding the original processing steps: Nucleated cell counts per sample were estimated from amplification of reference gene primers within the assay. To quantify the absolute abundance of each unique TCRbeta CDR3 rearrangement, sequence reads were collapsed and filtered. For each sample, productive Simpson clonality was calculated as the square root of Simpson's diversity index over productive rearrangements. TCRdb took over this immuneACCESS table, retaining in-frame rearrangements with V and J assigned. Such tables are incomplete; in checked studies, under half of the missing clones stem from an unresolved V gene, and the remainder is unexplained. For V, J and clone size, that table is used; D and trimming come from the DNA. Here the sample has fewer than 300,000 clones; 80% to 85% occur a single time. Together, the top ten hold 2.5% to 3% of the sample.

As for this clone: What this receptor recognizes is not known. No base-level quality is on record; no much larger clone is a single base apart.

The collaborating institutions used their own protocols to collect whole blood in K2EDTA tubes. Collaborator samples were shipped for TCRbeta analysis as frozen whole blood, isolated PBMCs, or DNA extracted from either sample type. The sample consisted of peripheral blood. The receptor was derived from a woman in her fifties or sixties with active or convalescent COVID-19. The chain is made from TRBV9 and TRBJ1-3, with TRBD1 identical over 7 junction bases. The CDR3 here reads CASSGIGGSGGNTIYF. The DNA sequence reads TGTGCCAGCAGCGGCATAGGGGGCTCGGGTGGAAACACCATATATTTT.